The clone carrying this TCR beta chain appeared many times. Antigen: not known. On the day of bone marrow donation, the related graft donor provided peripheral blood. The data are from a study of T cells after posttransplantation cyclophosphamide. Study observations and caveats: Recipient CMV seropositivity and CMV reactivation strongly tracked TRB clonality. Skin or GI-infiltrating T cells shared few TRB sequences with blood. Donor-recipient repertoire similarity was low at 1-2 months, rising over year one.

The method was immunoSEQ multiplex PCR; TCRdb's version includes in-frame clones alone and lacks a portion of them. Observed in the sample are tens of thousands of clones, none of them singletons. This TCR derives from a woman aged 55-75 years in good health, CMV-negative, and a related stem cell transplant donor. Source material: PBMCs.

The CDR3 DNA reads TGTGCCAGCAGTCCCGGGTTCGAGGACAATGAGCAGTTCTTC. Protein: CASSPGFEDNEQFF. The gene calls are TRBV2 and TRBJ2-1, with no clear D. CDR3 length equals 14 residues. The germline V gene encodes CDR1 SNHLY and CDR2 FYNNEI. The V end lost 5 bases, the J end lost 5 bases, and 13 bases lay between the germline ends.